Following are 6 T cell receptor beta chains from one sample sequenced in a study of blood T cell repertoires in COVID-19. Method: immunoSEQ multiplex PCR; TCRdb's copy keeps in-frame clones and lacks some. This table has a few hundred thousand clones, roughly 90% appearing once. The sequencing sample was made of peripheral blood. These receptors originate from a man aged 35 to 55 with acute or convalescent COVID-19.

Concerning this clone: The identical CDR3 is also encoded by other nucleotide sequences in the sample. The chain links TRBV27 to TRBJ1-2; D is perhaps TRBD1 (6 bases). The germline CDR1 and CDR2 sequences are MNHEY and SMNVEV (reference sequence). There are 13 residues in the CDR3. Trimming took 3 bases from V and 8 from J, leaving 13 bases between them. CDR3 in amino acids: CASSFSGGRGYTF. DNA of the CDR3: TGTGCCAGCAGTTTTTCGGGGGGCAGGGGCTACACCTTC.

The V gene is TRBV6-5, the J gene TRBJ2-5; D is unresolved. Trimming cost V 6 bases and J 2 bases, with 10 bases left between them. Germline CDR1 MNHEY, CDR2 SVGAGI. This CDR3 has 13 amino acids. The CDR3: CASSGSAQETQYF. The CDR3 DNA reads TGTGCCAGCAGCGGGTCGGCACAAGAGACCCAGTACTTC.

The J gene is TRBJ2-3, the V gene TRBV28; a weak D match, TRBD1 (6 bases). Germline V CDR1 and CDR2: MDHEN, SYDVKM. Trimming took off 5 bases at V and 1 base at J, with 16 bases between the two ends. This CDR3 contains 16 residues. The CDR3 is CASSIHRDEGTDTQYF. DNA of the CDR3: TGTGCCAGCAGTATCCACAGGGACGAAGGCACAGATACGCAGTATTTT.

In this sample, this clone turned up a few times. The gene calls are TRBV7-2 and TRBJ1-1; the D is unclear. Germline V gene data show CDR1 as SGHTA and CDR2 as FQGNSA. There are 16 residues in the CDR3. V lost 0 bases and J 1 base, leaving 12 bases between the germline ends. This CDR3 reads CASSLALFSGNTEAFF. In nucleotides, the CDR3 is TGTGCCAGCAGCTTAGCCCTTTTTTCCGGGAACACTGAAGCTTTCTTT.

The chain couples TRBV7-8 to TRBJ2-1; possible D gene TRBD1, 6 bases. Trimming removed 3 bases at V and 4 bases at J, with 10 bases between. The CDR3 covers 14 residues. Germline loops: CDR1 SGHVS, CDR2 FQNEAQ. In DNA, the CDR3 is TGTGCCAGCAGCTTCAGGGGATGGTACAATGAGCAGTTCTTC. It yields the protein CASSFRGWYNEQFF.

V gene TRBV7-2 combines with J gene TRBJ1-2; D is uncertain. This CDR3 region has 16 residues. Trimming shortened V by 4 bases and J by 8 bases, and 23 bases separated the two germline ends. Germline V gives CDR1 SGHTA, CDR2 FQGNSA. The CDR3 nucleotides are TGTGCCAGCAGCTCCGGCTTGAGGGTGGGGTCGGGCGGCTACACCTTC. As protein: CASSSGLRVGSGGYTF.